Listed below are T cell receptor beta chains from one sample, sequenced in a study of shared clonotypes between healthy human individuals. Generated by immunoSEQ multiplex PCR, the TCRdb table keeps only in-frame clones and is missing some. The repertoire holds hundreds of thousands of clones, 85% to 95% seen once, with approximately 0.11% in the top ten. The specimen sequenced was naive CD8+ T cells sorted from blood. All receptors come from a woman in her twenties or thirties in good health. Each CDR3 is given with its conserved first and last residue. The D gene is left open where the match is weak. Not all rows give a size; the values are once, few, many and, for expanded clones, a class.

abundance	d_gene	v_gene	j_gene	CDR3nt	CDR3aa
NA	TRBD2	TRBV28	TRBJ2-2	TGTGCCAGCAGCACGACTAGCGGGAGTAACGGGGAGCTGTTTTTT	CASSTTSGSNGELFF
NA	NA	TRBV6-5	TRBJ1-4	TGTGCCAGCAGTGCCACCCTTGGTAGAGGCGAAAAACTGTTTTTT	CASSATLGRGEKLFF
NA	NA	TRBV28	TRBJ1-4	TGTGCCAGCAGTTCCGCGGACATCCCCCCAACTAATGAAAAACTGTTTTTT	CASSSADIPPTNEKLFF
NA	TRBD1	TRBV4-1	TRBJ1-6	TGCGCCAGCAGCTGGGGACAGGGCTATAATTCACCCCTCCACTTT	CASSWGQGYNSPLHF
NA	NA	TRBV27	TRBJ1-1	TGTGCCAGCAAGGGGGAGCTGAACACTGAAGCTTTCTTT	CASKGELNTEAFF
NA	TRBD2	TRBV4-1	TRBJ2-7	TGCGCCAGCAGCCGGGGACTAGCGGCCTCCTACGAGCAGTACTTC	CASSRGLAASYEQYF
NA	NA	TRBV11-2	TRBJ2-1	TGTGCCAGCAGCCCGGTAGGGAACAATGAGCAGTTCTTC	CASSPVGNNEQFF
NA	NA	TRBV28	TRBJ1-6	TGTGCCAGCAGTTTCCCCCCGTATCAAAGGTCACCCCTCCACTTT	CASSFPPYQRSPLHF
NA	NA	TRBV6-1	TRBJ2-7	TGTGCCAGCAGTCTGTGGGGCTACGAGCAGTACTTC	CASSLWGYEQYF
NA	TRBD1	TRBV5-6	TRBJ1-1	TGTGCCAGCAGCACGACAGGGCGTGAAGCTTTCTTT	CASSTTGREAFF
NA	TRBD1	TRBV5-5	TRBJ1-1	TGTGCCAGCAGTTTGCCGGGACAGGGCAGTTACACTGAAGCTTTCTTT	CASSLPGQGSYTEAFF
NA	NA	TRBV2	TRBJ2-1	TGTGCCAGCAGTTCCGACTACAATGAGCAGTTCTTC	CASSSDYNEQFF
NA	NA	TRBV27	TRBJ2-4	TGTGCCAGCAGTTTACAGGGGGGGGCCAAAAACATTCAGTACTTC	CASSLQGGAKNIQYF
NA	NA	TRBV27	TRBJ2-1	TGTGCCAGCAGTTCCCCGGGGGAGCAGTTCTTC	CASSSPGEQFF
NA	NA	TRBV7-9	TRBJ2-5	TGTGCCAGCAGCCCGAGCGCTTCCGGGGGTAGGGAGACCCAGTACTTC	CASSPSASGGRETQYF
NA	NA	TRBV29-1	TRBJ2-1	TGCAGCGTCGACGCTCCCCCTCCTTCGATCAATGAGCAGTTCTTC	CSVDAPPPSINEQFF
few	TRBD1	TRBV18	TRBJ1-2	TGTGCCAGCTCACCGAGAGACAGGGATGGCTACACCTTC	CASSPRDRDGYTF
NA	NA	TRBV27	TRBJ2-1	TGTGCCAGCAGAATTGGGAGGAATGAGCAGTTCTTC	CASRIGRNEQFF
NA	TRBD1	TRBV5-4	TRBJ1-2	TGTGCCAGCAGACCCGGGACAGGGGTGATTGGCTACACCTTC	CASRPGTGVIGYTF
NA	NA	TRBV19	TRBJ2-1	TGTGCCAGTAGTATGGCCGGGGGCCAGTACAATGAGCAGTTCTTC	CASSMAGGQYNEQFF
NA	TRBD2	TRBV7-8	TRBJ2-7	TGTGCCAGCAGCCCCCTTAGCGGGAAGGGGTACGAGCAGTACTTC	CASSPLSGKGYEQYF
once	NA	TRBV28	TRBJ2-7	TGTGCCAGCAGTTTAGGCAGGAAAGGCTCCTACGAGCAGTACTTC	CASSLGRKGSYEQYF
NA	TRBD2	TRBV7-9	TRBJ2-7	TGTGCCAGCAGCTTAACTAGCGGGAGGCACGAGCAGTACTTC	CASSLTSGRHEQYF
NA	TRBD2	TRBV7-8	TRBJ2-1	TGTGCCAGCAGCGCGAGACTAGCGGGAAAAAATGAGCAGTTCTTC	CASSARLAGKNEQFF
NA	NA	TRBV7-2	TRBJ1-2	TGTGCCAGCAGCCCGACAGGAGCGTACTATGGCTACACCTTC	CASSPTGAYYGYTF
NA	TRBD2	TRBV27	TRBJ2-1	TGTGCCAGCAGTAAGGGGACTAGCGGGAGGGCCGAGCAGTTCTTC	CASSKGTSGRAEQFF
once	TRBD2	TRBV13	TRBJ2-7	TGTGCCAGCAGCTTAGACCGGCCTACTAGCGGGAACTACGATCAGTACTTC	CASSLDRPTSGNYDQYF
once	TRBD1	TRBV2	TRBJ1-4	TGTGCCAGCAGTGACATCCGTGACAGGGGCGAAAAACTGTTTTTT	CASSDIRDRGEKLFF
NA	TRBD2	TRBV11-2	TRBJ2-7	TGTGCCAGCAGACTTAGCGGGAGCCGAAGCGAGCAGTACTTC	CASRLSGSRSEQYF
NA	TRBD2	TRBV2	TRBJ2-7	TGTGCCAGCAAGGGGACTAGCGGTATGGAGCAGTACTTC	CASKGTSGMEQYF
NA	NA	TRBV27	TRBJ2-4	TGTGCCAGCAGTCCGGGGACGGGACGCGAAATTTCGTACTTC	CASSPGTGREISYF
NA	TRBD2	TRBV19	TRBJ2-3	TGTGCCAGTAGTGGTGCGGGAGACCGCACAGATACGCAGTATTTT	CASSGAGDRTDTQYF
NA	NA	TRBV29-1	TRBJ2-7	TGCAGCGTTAGCGACTCCTACGAGCAGTACTTC	CSVSDSYEQYF
once	NA	TRBV25-1	TRBJ2-1	TGTGCCAGCTCTCATTCGGGACCACACAATGAGCAGTTCTTC	CASSHSGPHNEQFF
NA	NA	TRBV5-4	TRBJ1-2	TGTGCCAGCAGCTTACTCTACCTCGGGGGAGACTATGGCTACACCTTC	CASSLLYLGGDYGYTF
NA	NA	TRBV7-8	TRBJ2-1	TGTGCCAGCAGGGGATACGATGAGCAGTTCTTC	CASRGYDEQFF
NA	NA	TRBV19	TRBJ2-7	TGTGCCAGTAGTATAGGTCGGGACTACGAGCAGTACTTC	CASSIGRDYEQYF
NA	NA	TRBV5-1	TRBJ2-7	TGCGCCAGCAGCTTGGGTGGGTTCCTTGGCAGCTCCTACGAGCAGTACTTC	CASSLGGFLGSSYEQYF
NA	NA	TRBV27	TRBJ2-1	TGTGCCAGCAGTTTCTCGGGGGCCCCCTACAATGAGCAGTTCTTC	CASSFSGAPYNEQFF
NA	NA	TRBV30	TRBJ2-5	TGTGCCGCGGACTCCGACCAAGAGACCCAGTACTTC	CAADSDQETQYF
NA	TRBD2	TRBV15	TRBJ2-2	TGTGCCACCAGCACTGGGCGGGAGGGAAACACCGGGGAGCTGTTTTTT	CATSTGREGNTGELFF
NA	TRBD2	TRBV19	TRBJ2-1	TGTGCCAGTAGTATTTCTGCGGGAGGTTATTACAATGAGCAGTTCTTC	CASSISAGGYYNEQFF
NA	TRBD2	TRBV29-1	TRBJ2-1	TGCAGCCCACTAGCGGGGCGCTACAATGAGCAGTTCTTC	CSPLAGRYNEQFF
NA	NA	TRBV7-9	TRBJ1-3	TGTGCCAGCAGCTCCCCCCCCTGGACAGACTCTGGAAACACCATATATTTT	CASSSPPWTDSGNTIYF
NA	NA	TRBV19	TRBJ2-3	TGTGCCAGTAGTCCCTGGGCGGGAAGAGATACGCAGTATTTT	CASSPWAGRDTQYF
NA	NA	TRBV29-1	TRBJ1-1	TGCAGCGTTGAAGATTTGGGGAACACTGAAGCTTTCTTT	CSVEDLGNTEAFF
NA	NA	TRBV27	TRBJ2-1	TGTGCCAGCAGTTTATCCGGCTTCAATGAGCAGTTCTTC	CASSLSGFNEQFF
NA	NA	TRBV5-6	TRBJ2-5	TGTGCCAGCAGCAACACAGGGGGAGGGGAGACCCAGTACTTC	CASSNTGGGETQYF
NA	NA	TRBV28	TRBJ2-7	TGTGCCAGCAGTTTAGGGACTCTAGTATACGAGCAGTACTTC	CASSLGTLVYEQYF
few	TRBD1	TRBV6-5	TRBJ1-1	TGTGCCAGCAGTTACGGACAGGGGAACACTGAAGCTTTCTTT	CASSYGQGNTEAFF
NA	NA	TRBV5-4	TRBJ2-1	TGTGCCAGCACCTCGGGTAGAAGGGAGCAGTTCTTC	CASTSGRREQFF
NA	TRBD2	TRBV5-6	TRBJ2-7	TGTGCCAGCAGCCTGTCTAGCGGGAGGGTCTACGAGCAGTACTTC	CASSLSSGRVYEQYF
NA	TRBD1	TRBV7-9	TRBJ1-1	TGTGCCAGCGGAGACAGGGGGATGAGAAACACTGAAGCTTTCTTT	CASGDRGMRNTEAFF
NA	NA	TRBV6-5	TRBJ2-1	TGTGCCAGCGGGTACTCCGAAAACCCCAATGAGCAGTTCTTC	CASGYSENPNEQFF
NA	NA	TRBV9	TRBJ1-2	TGTGCCAGCAGCTCGCGGGGTACTGGCTACACCTTC	CASSSRGTGYTF
NA	NA	TRBV28	TRBJ2-7	TGTGCCAGCACCATCGGGTGGGGAACCCTTTACGAGCAGTACTTC	CASTIGWGTLYEQYF
NA	NA	TRBV5-4	TRBJ2-2	TGTGCCAGCAGCTTGGGAACTTTACTAACCGGGGAGCTGTTTTTT	CASSLGTLLTGELFF
NA	NA	TRBV14	TRBJ2-3	TGTGTTTATTTAAATACGCAGTATTTT	CVYLNTQYF
NA	TRBD1	TRBV10-1	TRBJ2-7	TGCGCCAGCAGTGAAGGGACAGGCCCCGACGAGCAGTACTTC	CASSEGTGPDEQYF